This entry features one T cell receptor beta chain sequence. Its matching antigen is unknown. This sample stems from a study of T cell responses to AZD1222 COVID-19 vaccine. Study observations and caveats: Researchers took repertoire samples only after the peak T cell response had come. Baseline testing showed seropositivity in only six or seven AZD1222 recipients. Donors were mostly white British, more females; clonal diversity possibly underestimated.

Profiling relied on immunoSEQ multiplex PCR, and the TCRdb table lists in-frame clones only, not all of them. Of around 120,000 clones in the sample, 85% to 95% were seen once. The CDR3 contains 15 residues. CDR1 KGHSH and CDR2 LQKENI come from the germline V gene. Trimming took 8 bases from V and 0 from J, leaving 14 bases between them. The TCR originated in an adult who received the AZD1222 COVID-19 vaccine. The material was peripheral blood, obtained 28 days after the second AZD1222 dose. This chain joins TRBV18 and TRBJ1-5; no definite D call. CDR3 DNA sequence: TGTGCCAGCGCCCCCGAAGATTATAGCAATCAGCCCCAGCATTTT. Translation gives CASAPEDYSNQPQHF.